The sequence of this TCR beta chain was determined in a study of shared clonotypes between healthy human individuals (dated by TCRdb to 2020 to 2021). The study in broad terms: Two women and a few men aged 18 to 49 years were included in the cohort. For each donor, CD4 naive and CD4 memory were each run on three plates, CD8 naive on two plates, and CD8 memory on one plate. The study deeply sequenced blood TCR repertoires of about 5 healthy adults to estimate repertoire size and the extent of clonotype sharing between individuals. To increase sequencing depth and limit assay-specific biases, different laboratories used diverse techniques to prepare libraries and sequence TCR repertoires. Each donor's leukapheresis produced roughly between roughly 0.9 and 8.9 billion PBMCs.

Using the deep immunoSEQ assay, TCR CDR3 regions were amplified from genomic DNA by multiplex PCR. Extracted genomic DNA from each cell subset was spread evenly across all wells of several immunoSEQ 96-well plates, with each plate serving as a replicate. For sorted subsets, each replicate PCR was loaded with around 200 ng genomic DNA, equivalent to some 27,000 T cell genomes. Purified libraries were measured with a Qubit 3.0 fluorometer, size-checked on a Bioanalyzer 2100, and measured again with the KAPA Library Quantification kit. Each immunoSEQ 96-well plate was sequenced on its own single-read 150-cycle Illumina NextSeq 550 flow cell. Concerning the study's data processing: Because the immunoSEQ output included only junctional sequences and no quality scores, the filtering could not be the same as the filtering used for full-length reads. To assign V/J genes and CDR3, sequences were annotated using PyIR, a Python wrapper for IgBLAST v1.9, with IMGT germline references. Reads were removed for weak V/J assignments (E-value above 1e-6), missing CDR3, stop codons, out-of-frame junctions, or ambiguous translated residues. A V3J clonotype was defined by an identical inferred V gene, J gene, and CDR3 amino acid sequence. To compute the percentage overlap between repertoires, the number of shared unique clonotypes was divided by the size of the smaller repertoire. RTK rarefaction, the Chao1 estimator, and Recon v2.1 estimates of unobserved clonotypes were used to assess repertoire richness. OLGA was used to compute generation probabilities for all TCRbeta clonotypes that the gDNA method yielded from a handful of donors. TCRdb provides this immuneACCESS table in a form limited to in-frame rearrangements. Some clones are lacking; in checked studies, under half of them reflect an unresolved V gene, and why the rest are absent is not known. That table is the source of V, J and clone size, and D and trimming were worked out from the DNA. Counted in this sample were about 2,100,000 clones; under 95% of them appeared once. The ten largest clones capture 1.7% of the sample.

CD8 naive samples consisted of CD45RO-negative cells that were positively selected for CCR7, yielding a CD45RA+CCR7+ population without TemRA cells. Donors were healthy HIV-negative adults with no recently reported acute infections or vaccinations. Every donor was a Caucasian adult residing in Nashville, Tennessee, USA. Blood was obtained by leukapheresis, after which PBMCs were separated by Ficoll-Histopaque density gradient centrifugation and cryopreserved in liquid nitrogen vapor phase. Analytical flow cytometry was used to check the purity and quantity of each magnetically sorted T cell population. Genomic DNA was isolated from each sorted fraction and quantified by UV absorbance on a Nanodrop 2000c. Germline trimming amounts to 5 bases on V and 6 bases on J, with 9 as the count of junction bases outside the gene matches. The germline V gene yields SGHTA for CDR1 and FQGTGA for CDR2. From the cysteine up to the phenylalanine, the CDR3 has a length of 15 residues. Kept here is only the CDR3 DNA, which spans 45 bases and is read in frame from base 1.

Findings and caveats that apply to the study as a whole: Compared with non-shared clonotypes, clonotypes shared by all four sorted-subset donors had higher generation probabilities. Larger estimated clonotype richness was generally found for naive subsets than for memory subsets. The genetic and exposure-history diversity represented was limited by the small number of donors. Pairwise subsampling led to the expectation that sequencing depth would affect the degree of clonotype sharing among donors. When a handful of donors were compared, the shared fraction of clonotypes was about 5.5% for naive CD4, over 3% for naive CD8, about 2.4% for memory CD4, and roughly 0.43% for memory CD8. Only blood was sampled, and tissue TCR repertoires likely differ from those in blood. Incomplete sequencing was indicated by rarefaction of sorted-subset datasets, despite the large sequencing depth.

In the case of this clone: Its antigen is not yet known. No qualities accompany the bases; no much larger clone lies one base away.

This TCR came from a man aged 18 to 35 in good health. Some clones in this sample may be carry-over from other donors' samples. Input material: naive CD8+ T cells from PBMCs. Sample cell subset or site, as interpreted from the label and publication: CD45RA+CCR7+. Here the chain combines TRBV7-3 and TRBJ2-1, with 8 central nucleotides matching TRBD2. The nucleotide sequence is TGTGCCAGCAGCCTCGGGAGGGGATACTCCAATGAGCAGTTCTTC. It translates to CASSLGRGYSNEQFF. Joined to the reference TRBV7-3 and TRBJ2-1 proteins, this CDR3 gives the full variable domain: GAGVSQTPSNKVTEKGKYVELRCDPISGHTALYWYRQSLGQGPEFLIYFQGTGAADDSGLPNDRFFAVRPEGSVSTLKIQRTERGDSAVYLCASSLGRGYSNEQFFGPGTRLTVL.